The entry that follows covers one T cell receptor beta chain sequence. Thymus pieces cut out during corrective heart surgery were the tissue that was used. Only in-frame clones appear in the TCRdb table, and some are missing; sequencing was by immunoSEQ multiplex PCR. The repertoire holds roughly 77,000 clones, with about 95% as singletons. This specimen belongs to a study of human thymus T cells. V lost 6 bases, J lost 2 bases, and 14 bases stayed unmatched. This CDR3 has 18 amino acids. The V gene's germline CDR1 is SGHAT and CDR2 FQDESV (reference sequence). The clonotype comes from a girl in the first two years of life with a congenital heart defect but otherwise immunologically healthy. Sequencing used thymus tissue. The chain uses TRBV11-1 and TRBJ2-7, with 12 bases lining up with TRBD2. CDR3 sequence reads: CASSFTGTSGPLTYEQYF. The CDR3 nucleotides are TGTGCCAGCAGTTTTACCGGGACTAGCGGGCCTCTAACCTACGAGCAGTACTTC.